This TCR beta chain was captured in a study of Ad26.COV2.S vaccination and SARS-CoV-2 variants. Study-wide background: Intramuscularly, Ad26.COV2.S was given either once or twice, 56 days apart. Study findings and constraints: An underestimation of total T cell responses may have resulted from the TCR breadth and depth analyses. In vaccinated individuals, spike-specific CD8+ and CD4+ T cell responses reportedly displayed substantial breadth.

Produced via immunoSEQ multiplex PCR; TCRdb's table is partial and in-frame only. The repertoire includes 430,000 or so clones, 89% of them detected once, and about 2.5% sits in the top ten. This CDR3 comprises 12 residues. Germline values: CDR1 SGHDT, CDR2 YYEEEE. Trimming removed 3 bases at V and 9 bases at J, with 10 bases between. Treatment of the sample: around 19 received Ad26.COV2.S at low or high dose, single or two shots; roughly five received placebo; per-sample allocation not given. It was on day 63 after the first vaccine or placebo injection that samples were taken. Participants' vaccine, an Ad26 vector, delivered Wuhan-strain SARS-CoV-2 spike. Concerning this clone: The antigen remains undetermined.

This material consisted of peripheral blood, taken in a trial of Ad26.COV2.S vaccine versus placebo. This TCR came from a person aged 18-60 years who received the Ad26.COV2.S COVID-19 vaccine or a placebo. The chain carries TRBV5-6 and TRBJ2-1; maybe TRBD2 (5 bases). CDR3 loop: CASSSAAVEQFF. The CDR3 DNA is TGTGCCAGCAGCTCTGCAGCGGTTGAGCAGTTCTTC.